These T cell receptor beta chains were read from a single sample in a study of response to subunit inactivated influenza vaccine. TCRdb called the RT-PCR reads again in MiXCR, with one record for every CDR3 protein. Counted here are about 700,000 distinct CDR3 sequences, about 15% occurring once; the ten biggest clones make up roughly 7.6%. The sample consisted of PBMCs from blood, taken around 14 days before vaccination. The receptor set was obtained from a man in his fifties who received an inactivated influenza vaccine. CDR3s include the opening cysteine and the closing phenylalanine or tryptophan. D genes are given only for firm matches. The size field is filled for only some rows; it gives once, few, many or a size class.

CATSRPEQWDEQFF TGTGCCACCAGCCGTCCGGAGCAGTGGGATGAGCAGTTCTTC few TRBJ2-1 . TRBV15
CASSTFGGGEQFF TGCGCCAGCAGCACCTTCGGGGGAGGTGAGCAGTTCTTC many TRBJ2-1 . TRBV5-1
CASSLAGPANTEAFF TGCGCCAGCAGCTTGGCCGGGCCGGCGAACACTGAAGCTTTCTTT many TRBJ1-1 . TRBV5-1
CARSSGGNNEQFF TGTGCCAGAAGTAGCGGGGGAAACAATGAGCAGTTCTTC . TRBJ2-1 TRBD2 TRBV30
CASKARGTSTDTQYF TGCGCCAGCAAAGCTAGGGGGACTAGCACAGATACGCAGTATTTT . TRBJ2-3 . TRBV5-1
CSARDWKVPSTDTQYF TGCAGTGCTAGAGATTGGAAGGTCCCTAGCACAGATACGCAGTATTTT few TRBJ2-3 . TRBV20-1
CASSRDGTGKSEQFF TGTGCCAGCAGCCGTGACGGGACAGGGAAGAGTGAGCAGTTCTTC few TRBJ2-1 TRBD1 TRBV16
CASSPPGGGGRDTQYF TGTGCCAGCAGCCCCCCGGGCGGGGGGGGAAGAGATACGCAGTATTTT . TRBJ2-3 TRBD2 TRBV12-3/TRBV12-4
CASSVAGREADTQYF TGTGCCAGCAGCGTAGCCGGCAGGGAAGCAGATACGCAGTATTTT few TRBJ2-3 . TRBV9
CASSSRQGPAGVDTQYF TGTGCCAGCAGCTCCAGACAGGGGCCCGCCGGGGTAGATACGCAGTATTTT once TRBJ2-3 TRBD1 TRBV7-3
CAISESGASGTLEQYF TGTGCCATCAGTGAGTCTGGGGCTAGCGGCACCCTGGAGCAGTACTTC few TRBJ2-7 TRBD2 TRBV10-3
CASSQQRTGEEGYTF TGTGCCAGCAGCCAGCAAAGGACAGGGGAGGAAGGCTACACCTTC . TRBJ1-2 TRBD1 TRBV3-1
CSAKRPNRLSQPQHF TGCAGTGCTAAACGTCCGAACAGGCTAAGTCAGCCCCAGCATTTT few TRBJ1-5 . TRBV20-1
CASIPQARASGANVLTF TGCGCCAGCATCCCCCAAGCCAGGGCCTCTGGGGCCAACGTCCTGACTTTC . TRBJ2-6 . TRBV4-1
CASSYSPGTDQETQYF TGTGCCAGCAGTTACTCACCCGGGACAGACCAAGAGACCCAGTACTTC . TRBJ2-5 TRBD1 TRBV6-5
CASSSGKYEQYF TGTGCCAGCAGCTCAGGCAAATACGAGCAGTACTTC few TRBJ2-7 . TRBV3-1
CASSYPLGLARNEQYF TGTGCCAGCAGTTACCCACTCGGGTTAGCAAGGAACGAGCAGTACTTC few TRBJ2-7 . TRBV6-5
CASSFTGDYEQYF TGCGCCAGCAGCTTTACAGGAGATTACGAGCAGTACTTC many TRBJ2-7 . TRBV5-1
CASSLRPPGLAGVASTDTQYF TGTGCCAGCAGTTTACGCCCCCCGGGACTAGCGGGGGTAGCTAGCACAGATACGCAGTATTTT . TRBJ2-3 TRBD2 TRBV27
CASSVDPAGGDTQYF TGTGCCAGCAGCGTAGATCCAGCGGGGGGAGATACGCAGTATTTT few TRBJ2-3 TRBD2 TRBV9
CASSSLAVKFF TGTGCCAGCAGTTCCTTAGCGGTAAAGTTCTTC few TRBJ2-1 . TRBV28
CASSVTSGYGYTF TGTGCCAGCAGCGTAACAAGCGGCTATGGCTACACCTTC few TRBJ1-2 . TRBV9
CSGTDSYNEQFF TGCAGTGGGACAGACTCCTACAATGAGCAGTTCTTC few TRBJ2-1 . TRBV20-1
CASSLTRETYNEQFF TGTGCCAGCAGCTTAACGAGGGAAACCTACAATGAGCAGTTCTTC few TRBJ2-1 . TRBV7-9
CSVIPRGPSYNEQFF TGCAGCGTAATACCCAGGGGACCCTCCTACAATGAGCAGTTCTTC . TRBJ2-1 . TRBV29-1
CASSFAGYEQYF TGTGCCAGCAGTTTCGCTGGATACGAGCAGTACTTC . TRBJ2-7 . TRBV6-2/TRBV6-3
CASSLDNEKLFF TGCGCCAGCAGTTTGGATAATGAAAAACTGTTTTTT few TRBJ1-4 . TRBV5-1
CSAREGTSYEQYF TGCAGTGCTAGAGAGGGCACGTCCTACGAGCAGTACTTC . TRBJ2-7 . TRBV20-1
CASSHLGLALYNEQFF TGTGCCAGCAGCCATCTGGGACTAGCGTTATACAATGAGCAGTTCTTC few TRBJ2-1 TRBD2 TRBV6-2/TRBV6-3
CASSPRPGPGELFF TGTGCCAGCAGCCCACGGCCCGGGCCCGGGGAGCTGTTTTTT . TRBJ2-2 . TRBV7-8
CASSDQTSGRPKVLGEQFF TGTGCCAGCAGCGATCAGACTAGCGGGAGACCCAAGGTGCTCGGTGAGCAGTTCTTC few TRBJ2-1 TRBD2 TRBV9
CASSLDHGGYNEQYF TGTGCCAGCAGCTTAGATCACGGGGGCTACAACGAGCAGTACTTC few TRBJ2-7 . TRBV11-2
CASSSTSGSLSYNEQFF TGTGCCAGCAGCTCGACTAGCGGGAGTCTCTCCTACAATGAGCAGTTCTTC . TRBJ2-1 TRBD2 TRBV3-1
CASRSQGNRNEQFF TGTGCCAGCAGGTCGCAGGGTAATAGGAATGAGCAGTTCTTC few TRBJ2-1 . TRBV28
CASSFRGGNEKLFF TGTGCCAGCAGTTTTCGGGGGGGTAATGAAAAACTGTTTTTT . TRBJ1-4 . TRBV27
CASSEYRKEGLSYNEQFF TGTGCCAGCAGTGAATACCGCAAGGAGGGACTGAGCTACAATGAGCAGTTCTTC many TRBJ2-1 . TRBV2
CASSQGAETQYF TGTGCCAGCAGCCAGGGGGCGGAGACCCAGTACTTC few TRBJ2-5 . TRBV14
CASSQSRRGSPLHF TGTGCCAGCAGCCAGTCCCGTCGAGGCTCACCCCTCCACTTT few TRBJ1-6 . TRBV3-1
CAIKGQGAFGYTF TGTGCCATCAAGGGACAGGGGGCCTTTGGCTACACCTTC many TRBJ1-2 TRBD1 TRBV10-3
CASSLGGTVYNEQFF TGCGCCAGCAGCTTGGGGGGGACGGTCTACAATGAGCAGTTCTTC . TRBJ2-1 . TRBV5-1
CASSQDSDGEAFF TGTGCCAGCAGCCAAGATTCGGATGGTGAAGCTTTCTTT . TRBJ1-1 . TRBV3-1
CASSLGTTFTSTGELFF TGTGCCAGCAGTCTTGGGACCACCTTTACGAGCACCGGGGAGCTGTTTTTT . TRBJ2-2 . TRBV28
CASSQQGRNSPLHF TGTGCCAGCAGTCAACAGGGTAGGAATTCACCCCTCCACTTT few TRBJ1-6 . TRBV6-1
CATSGGAYGYTF TGTGCCACCTCCGGGGGGGCCTATGGCTACACCTTC few TRBJ1-2 . TRBV6-6
CASSFQVSNQPQHF TGTGCCAGCAGTTTCCAAGTTAGCAATCAGCCCCAGCATTTT few TRBJ1-5 . TRBV12-3/TRBV12-4
CASNGFGQYF TGTGCCAGCAACGGCTTCGGGCAGTACTTC many TRBJ2-7 . TRBV9
CASRRVAPTDTQYF TGCGCCAGCAGAAGAGTGGCTCCGACAGATACGCAGTATTTT few TRBJ2-3 . TRBV5-1
CASSYSMAGATQYF TGTGCCAGCAGTTACTCGATGGCCGGGGCTACGCAGTATTTT few TRBJ2-3 . TRBV6-2/TRBV6-3
CASSPGRGKNTEAFF TGTGCCAGCAGCCCCGGCAGGGGAAAGAACACTGAAGCTTTCTTT . TRBJ1-1 . TRBV7-9
CATSDSTGFNQPQHF TGTGCCACCAGTGATTCGACAGGGTTCAATCAGCCCCAGCATTTT . TRBJ1-5 TRBD1 TRBV24-1
CSVGLLHSYNEQFF TGCAGCGTTGGACTACTTCACTCCTACAATGAGCAGTTCTTC many TRBJ2-1 . TRBV29-1
CATSIDQGDTQYF TGTGCCACCAGCATAGACCAAGGGGATACGCAGTATTTT . TRBJ2-3 . TRBV15
CASSQDLGLGTDEQFF TGTGCCAGCAGCCAAGATTTAGGCTTAGGGACGGATGAGCAGTTCTTC . TRBJ2-1 . TRBV4-2
CSARDVYGETYNEQFF TGCAGTGCTAGAGATGTTTACGGAGAAACTTACAATGAGCAGTTCTTC . TRBJ2-1 . TRBV20-1
CASSLAFGPWGTDTQYF TGTGCCAGCAGCTTAGCTTTCGGACCTTGGGGCACAGATACGCAGTATTTT few TRBJ2-3 . TRBV11-2
CASSLWSGGPTYGYTF TGTGCCAGCAGTTTATGGTCAGGCGGACCCACCTATGGCTACACCTTC . TRBJ1-2 . TRBV28
CASSYSGRSYNEQFF TGTGCCAGCAGTTATAGCGGGAGGTCCTACAATGAGCAGTTCTTC . TRBJ2-1 TRBD2 TRBV12-3/TRBV12-4
CASSSHRASGGTYEQYF TGTGCCAGCAGCTCACACCGGGCTAGCGGGGGGACCTACGAGCAGTACTTC . TRBJ2-7 TRBD2 TRBV7-8
CASSYSGQGNYEQYF TGTGCCAGCAGTTACTCAGGACAGGGAAACTACGAGCAGTACTTC . TRBJ2-7 TRBD1 TRBV6-2/TRBV6-3